This T cell receptor (beta chain) was recorded in a study of T cells in Graves' hyperthyroidism and ophthalmopathy (dated by TCRdb to between 2018 and 2021). Describing the broader study: Peripheral blood samples were taken at the time of initial diagnosis, prior to any treatment. Whether ophthalmopathy could be predicted prospectively was tested in an independent validation cohort made up of about 20 hyperthyroidism patients plus 17 patients who later progressed to ophthalmopathy. To identify TCR V-J signatures that set the groups apart, the researchers used a discovery cohort of about a hundred patients, made up of 40 to 45 with Graves' ophthalmopathy and 57 with stable Graves' hyperthyroidism. After sampling, hyperthyroidism patients received methimazole starting at 30 mg daily, and ophthalmopathy patients received high-dose intravenous methylprednisolone. The 90 to 100 discovery patients were randomly split 7:3 into training and test sets. According to the paper, TCR Vbeta CDR3 sequencing was carried out on some 130 peripheral blood samples, which came from 40 to 45 ophthalmopathy, approximately 78 hyperthyroidism and roughly 17 progressor patients. The study also compared thyroid tissue and blood T-cell repertoires from about six Graves' hyperthyroidism patients.

The hyperthyroidism patients were between 18 and 65 years old and newly diagnosed, with a disease duration of less than 2 months. Patients with uncontrolled infections, other autoimmune diseases, pregnancy or lactation were excluded. Diagnoses relied on clinical symptoms, serum thyroxine and TRAb, thyroid ultrasound and orbital computed tomography. Blood from progressor patients was collected at the time of first diagnosis with hyperthyroidism, before any ophthalmopathy symptoms had appeared. PBMCs were isolated from 10 ml of fresh peripheral blood by Ficoll-Paque density gradient centrifugation. Patients classed as progressors first received a Graves' hyperthyroidism diagnosis and then went on to develop ophthalmopathy during follow-up. Total RNA was extracted using Trizol reagent, and RNA quality was assessed on an Agilent 2100 Bioanalyzer. This clonotype was detected once. Its antigen is unknown. No qualities accompany the bases; no much larger clone lies one base away. A read on its own is weak evidence.

Broad study findings and their caveats: Ophthalmopathy was separated from stable hyperthyroidism by a 13 V-J signature model, with around 90% sensitivity and 81% to 82% specificity obtained in cross-validation and 80%/75% obtained in testing. Blood samples also contained most of the expanded thyroid clonotypes (frequency above 0.001), which suggests that blood repertoires may reflect thyroid immune responses. Sample size was not statistically predetermined, and investigators were not blinded to group allocation. In validation, the model predicted progression to ophthalmopathy with roughly 66% sensitivity and roughly 72% specificity, a median of approximately 6.7 months before onset.

Amplification of TCR beta CDR3 regions was carried out from RNA transcripts. A first-round RT-PCR of the TCR CDR3 used the HTBI primer set with the Qiagen OneStep RT-PCR kit. A second multiplex PCR round built the libraries, followed by size selection and purification. Paired-end sequencing of the libraries was performed with 100 bp reads on an Illumina HiSeq2000. The source study handled its data this way. SOAPnuke was used to process the raw data, removing reads that contained adapters or uncalled bases, had a mean Phred below 15, or lacked an exact match to the constant primer or identifier. High-quality paired reads were merged with COPE v1.2.5, and unique nucleotide sequences were defined as clonotypes. MiTCR v1.1 was used to align clonotypes to the IMGT TRBV, TRBD and TRBJ reference segments. The analysis included only V-J combinations with a frequency above 0.0001, which together covered 99.2% of the repertoires. The TCS score was defined as the ratio of F50 (clonal expansion) to E x V (chaos), calculated using BLOSUM62-based TCRdist between CDR3 peptides within each V-J. Welch's t-statistics and random forest reduced roughly 500 V-J features to some 14, which were used in a naive Bayes classifier (R e1071). TCRdb reworked the public reads: Q25 trimming with fastp, MiXCR clone assembly, productive beta chains retained. Identical CDR3 protein sequences are pooled into one entry, listed with their most common genes and DNA. The V and J calls were determined by TCRdb, not by the authors. In this sample the table shows some 350,000 distinct CDR3 sequences, less than 20% of which occur a single time. The ten top clones hold about a quarter of the sample.

There are 16 amino acids in the CDR3, from cysteine to phenylalanine inclusive. The CDR3 DNA has 48 bases and is translated from base 1. V is shortened by 0 bases, J by 0 bases, and the region joining them spans 9 bases. Sequences MNHEY (CDR1) and SVGEGT (CDR2) are obtained from the germline V gene. Sequenced input: blood. This receptor was taken from a woman aged 18 to 35 with Graves' hyperthyroidism that later progressed to Graves' ophthalmopathy. This sequence uses TRBV6-2 or TRBV6-3 and TRBJ1-5, with TRBD1 as a weak D call on 5 bases. CDR3 reads: CASSYSGHLSNQPQHF. The bases are TGTGCCAGCAGTTACTCCGGACACCTTAGCAATCAGCCCCAGCATTTT.